This entry lists 2 T cell receptor beta chains sequenced from one sample in a study of T cell responses to AZD1222 COVID-19 vaccine. This table comes from immunoSEQ multiplex PCR, and its TCRdb copy is limited to in-frame clones, with some not included. Here the sample spans around 95,000 clones, approximately 90% being singletons. The material was peripheral blood, obtained on day 0 of AZD1222 vaccination. Receptor source: an adult in good health.

This clone was seen a few times. The rearrangement joins TRBV5-4 to TRBJ2-1; D uncertain. The CDR3 sequence is 16 residues long. Germline V gives CDR1 SGHNT, CDR2 YYREEE (reference sequence). Trimming removed 2 bases from V and 4 bases from J, with 16 bases in between. The CDR3, as DNA: TGTGCCAGCAGCTTAGGTCACAACCTGGGATACAATGAGCAGTTCTTC. It is translated as CASSLGHNLGYNEQFF.

The V and J genes are TRBV18 and TRBJ2-7, with 13 bases lining up with TRBD2. The CDR3 spans 18 residues. V shed 3 bases, J shed 0 bases, and the junction held 8 bases outside the gene matches. Looked up from germline, CDR1 is KGHSH and CDR2 is LQKENI. Here the CDR3 DNA reads TGTGCCAGCTCACCGACCGGGACTAGCGGGACCCGCTCCTACGAGCAGTACTTC. Amino acids: CASSPTGTSGTRSYEQYF.